The 30 T cell receptor beta chains in this list originate from one sample, sequenced in a study of T cell changes during pregnancy in multiple sclerosis. Generated by immunoSEQ multiplex PCR, the TCRdb table keeps only in-frame clones and is missing some. In the table there are 15,000 to 20,000 clones, 84% of which are singletons. The sequences come from CD8+ T cells from peripheral blood mononuclear cells, collected in the third trimester of pregnancy. These receptor sequences come from a female donor in good health, enrolled as a control in a pregnancy study.

The chain carries TRBV9 and TRBJ1-1, with no clear D. Trimming pared 4 bases from V and 0 bases from J, leaving 10 bases between. CDR1 SGDLS and CDR2 YYNGEE come from the germline V gene. The CDR3 covers 14 residues. The CDR3 DNA is TGTGCCAGCAGCCTAAGCCAGGTGAACACTGAAGCTTTCTTT. It codes for CASSLSQVNTEAFF. Supplemented by reference TRBV9 and TRBJ1-1, the full variable domain reads DSGVTQTPKHLITATGQRVTLRCSPRSGDLSVYWYQQSLDQGLQFLIQYYNGEERAKGNILERFSAQQFPDLHSELNLSSLELGDSALYFCASSLSQVNTEAFFGQGTRLTVV.

This chain uses TRBV7-9 with TRBJ2-7; 9 nucleotides line up with TRBD1. The CDR3 covers 15 residues. The germline V gene has CDR1 SEHNR and CDR2 FQNEAQ (reference sequence). Trimming at V came to 1 base and at J to 5 bases, leaving 6 bases not matched to a gene. The CDR3 is CASSLEGQGSDEQYF. Written as DNA, the CDR3 is TGTGCCAGCAGCTTAGAGGGACAGGGTTCGGACGAGCAGTACTTC.

The chain is built from TRBV5-5 and TRBJ2-1; perhaps TRBD1 as D (5 bases). The CDR3 length is 15 residues. Germline lookup yields CDR1 SGHKS and CDR2 YYEKEE (reference sequence). Trimming took off 2 bases at V and 8 bases at J, with 17 bases between the two ends. The CDR3 loop is CASSFPLTEADEQFF. The CDR3 nucleotides are TGTGCCAGCAGCTTCCCACTGACAGAGGCCGATGAGCAGTTCTTC.

The gene calls are TRBV6-1 and TRBJ2-1; 7 bases fit TRBD2. There are 15 residues in the CDR3. V dropped 11 bases and J dropped 2; count of bases not matched to a gene: 12. Germline CDR1 reads MNHNS; CDR2 reads SASEGT. Here the CDR3 reads CAGGVAGEPYNEQFF. CDR3 bases: TGTGCCGGGGGTGTGGCGGGAGAACCCTACAATGAGCAGTTCTTC.

The V call is TRBV19, the J call TRBJ1-5, with 7 bases that match TRBD1. The germline V gene has CDR1 LNHDA and CDR2 SQIVND (reference sequence). CDR3 size: 15 residues. V gave up 4 bases and J gave up 2 bases; unmatched junction bases: 5. CDR3: CASSRTGEGNQPQHF. The CDR3 region has the DNA TGTGCCAGTAGTAGAACAGGGGAGGGCAATCAGCCCCAGCATTTT. The variable domain in full, completed from reference TRBV19 and TRBJ1-5, reads DGGITQSPKYLFRKEGQNVTLSCEQNLNHDAMYWYRQDPGQGLRLIYYSQIVNDFQKGDIAEGYSVSREKKESFPLTVTSAQKNPTAFYLCASSRTGEGNQPQHFGDGTRLSIL.

The chain carries TRBV19 and TRBJ1-1; perhaps TRBD1 as D (5 bases). This CDR3 comprises 15 residues. Trimming took off 3 bases at V and 4 bases at J, with 15 bases between the two ends. The germline CDR1 and CDR2 sequences are LNHDA and SQIVND (reference sequence). This CDR3 reads CASSISGGGITEAFF. The CDR3, as DNA: TGTGCCAGTAGTATTTCCGGGGGTGGAATCACTGAAGCTTTCTTT.

The J gene is TRBJ2-3, the V gene TRBV5-1, with 12 nucleotides matching TRBD2. V dropped 0 bases and J dropped 8; count of bases not matched to a gene: 10. Germline CDR1 and CDR2: SGHRS and YFSETQ. This CDR3 is 17 amino acids long. The CDR3 DNA reads TGCGCCAGCAGCTTGGGGATTTCGACTAGCGGGGGTTTTACGCAGTATTTT. As protein: CASSLGISTSGGFTQYF.

This sequence joins TRBV6-1 and TRBJ1-5; D is perhaps TRBD1 (5 bases). Per germline, CDR1 MNHNS and CDR2 SASEGT. The CDR3 is made up of 15 amino acids. The germline V and J ends were trimmed by 8 bases and 2 bases, with 16 bases remaining between them. This chain's CDR3 is CASGASSGGNQPQHF. DNA of the CDR3: TGTGCCAGCGGGGCGAGTTCGGGGGGCAATCAGCCCCAGCATTTT.

The chain has TRBV29-1 and TRBJ2-1; 9 bases line up with TRBD2. Trimming took 6 bases from V and 4 from J; bases not matched to a gene: 1. The CDR3 contains 12 residues. Germline V gene sequence: CDR1 SQVTM, CDR2 ANQGSEA. The CDR3 nucleotides read TGCAGCGTAGCGGGGGGTTACAATGAGCAGTTCTTC. It codes for CSVAGGYNEQFF.

V is TRBV7-2 and J is TRBJ2-3; D unresolved. This CDR3 has 12 amino acids. The V gene's germline CDR1 is SGHTA and CDR2 FQGNSA. Trimming took 7 bases from V and 1 from J, leaving 6 bases between them. For the CDR3, the DNA is TGTGCCAGCATCCCGGGCACAGATACGCAGTATTTT. This encodes CASIPGTDTQYF.

The chain couples TRBV7-9 to TRBJ2-7; 10 positions match TRBD1. From germline, CDR1 is SEHNR and CDR2 FQNEAQ (reference sequence). V dropped 3 bases and J dropped 4; count of bases not matched to a gene: 6. This CDR3 spans 15 amino acids. DNA of the CDR3: TGTGCCAGCAGCTTCGGACAGGGGGATCGGTACGAGCAGTACTTC. Translation gives CASSFGQGDRYEQYF.

The chain uses TRBV14 and TRBJ2-7; 8 nucleotides agree with TRBD2. Germline V gene sequence: CDR1 SGHDN, CDR2 FVKESK. The CDR3 has 16 residues. V shed 0 bases and J 4 bases; nucleotides not matched to a gene: 8. The CDR3 protein is CASSQDLGSGAYEQYF. The CDR3 DNA sequence: TGTGCCAGCAGCCAAGATCTGGGTAGCGGGGCTTACGAGCAGTACTTC.

The V and J genes are TRBV18 and TRBJ2-1; 15 nucleotides align to TRBD2. Looked up from germline, CDR1 is KGHSH and CDR2 is LQKENI. Trimming removed 3 bases from V and 9 bases from J; junction bases left unmatched: 9. The CDR3 consists of 17 residues. The CDR3 nucleotides read TGTGCCAGCTCACCCCACGGACTAGCGGGAGGGCAGGGTGAGCAGTTCTTC. Its translation is CASSPHGLAGGQGEQFF.

This clone came up a few times. The chain employs TRBV7-9 and TRBJ2-7, with 13 bases fitting TRBD2. This CDR3 comprises 15 residues. V lost 6 bases and J lost 2; bases outside the gene matches: 4. Germline V gene sequence: CDR1 SEHNR, CDR2 FQNEAQ (reference sequence). CDR3 loop: CASRLAGGWAYEQYF. CDR3 DNA sequence: TGTGCCAGCAGACTAGCGGGGGGGTGGGCCTACGAGCAGTACTTC.

This clone was observed a few times. The chain carries TRBV19 and TRBJ2-6; 7 bases are a match to TRBD1. V dropped 7 bases and J dropped 0; count of bases not matched to a gene: 12. This CDR3 region has 18 residues. Germline lookup yields CDR1 LNHDA and CDR2 SQIVND (reference sequence). CDR3 nucleotides: TGTGCCAGTAATATGGGGGACAGCGCTTACTCTGGGGCCAACGTCCTGACTTTC. Translated: CASNMGDSAYSGANVLTF.

The genes are TRBV27 and TRBJ1-2; D is perhaps TRBD1 (6 bases). Germline V gene sequence: CDR1 MNHEY, CDR2 SMNVEV (reference sequence). The CDR3 has 14 residues. The V and J ends lost 6 bases and 2 bases respectively, with 13 bases between them. The CDR3 here is CASSLQGLNYGYTF. The CDR3, as DNA: TGTGCCAGCAGCTTACAGGGTCTGAACTATGGCTACACCTTC.

This clone showed up just a few times. CDR3 sequence (DNA): TGTGCCAGCAGTGGACAGGGGGTGGGCTACACCTTC. Translation gives CASSGQGVGYTF. The chain is built from TRBV25-1 and TRBJ1-2; 9 bases are shared with TRBD1. V shed 4 bases, J shed 8 bases, and the junction held 2 bases outside the gene matches. The CDR3 has 12 amino acids. Germline V lookup: CDR1 MGHDK, CDR2 SYGVNS.

The chain recombines TRBV2 with TRBJ1-5; D not resolved. Germline V gene sequence: CDR1 SNHLY, CDR2 FYNNEI. Trimming took off 4 bases at V and 4 bases at J, with 8 bases between the two ends. This CDR3 comprises 13 residues. CDR3 protein: CASSVEDNQPQHF. Here the CDR3 DNA reads TGTGCCAGCAGTGTAGAGGATAATCAGCCCCAGCATTTT.

The chain links TRBV5-6 to TRBJ2-7; the match to TRBD2 covers 11 bases. The CDR3 runs to 16 residues. CDR1 and CDR2 (germline): SGHDT, YYEEEE. Trimming cost V 1 base and J 7 bases; bases outside gene matches: 10. CDR3 in DNA: TGTGCCAGCAGCTTGTCACTAGCGGGAGCGCGGGGTGAGCAGTACTTC. Its protein product is CASSLSLAGARGEQYF.

This chain uses TRBV4-3 with TRBJ2-7; 8 bases are shared with TRBD2. This CDR3 is built from 15 residues. The junction had 3 bases not matched to a gene; V was cut back by 0 bases and J by 2 bases. Germline V gene data show CDR1 as LGHNA and CDR2 as YSLEER. CDR3: CASSQEAGGTYEQYF. CDR3 DNA: TGCGCCAGCAGCCAAGAGGCGGGGGGCACCTACGAGCAGTACTTC.

The chain is built from TRBV7-9 and TRBJ1-2; TRBD1 matches 7 bases. Germline values: CDR1 SEHNR, CDR2 FQNEAQ (reference sequence). The CDR3 is made up of 16 amino acids. V lost 0 bases to trimming and J lost 6 bases; unmatched junction nucleotides: 10. The CDR3 DNA sequence: TGTGCCAGCAGCTTAGCAGACAGGGTTCGTTTTAATGGCTACACCTTC. It is translated as CASSLADRVRFNGYTF. The full variable domain, its missing parts supplied by reference TRBV7-9 and TRBJ1-2, is DTGVSQNPRHKITKRGQNVTFRCDPISEHNRLYWYRQTLGQGPEFLTYFQNEAQLEKSRLLSDRFSAERPKGSFSTLEIQRTEQGDSAMYLCASSLADRVRFNGYTFGSGTRLTVV.

The genes are TRBV7-6 and TRBJ2-7; 7 nucleotides line up with TRBD2. The germline gives CDR1 SGHVS, CDR2 FNYEAQ. There are 14 residues in the CDR3. Trimming removed 0 bases from V and 3 bases from J; junction bases left unmatched: 2. CDR3 coding DNA: TGTGCCAGCAGCTTAGCGCGGGGGAACTACGAGCAGTACTTC. Translated, it gives CASSLARGNYEQYF.

This chain connects TRBV25-1 to TRBJ2-5; tentatively, D is TRBD1 (5 bases). From germline, CDR1 is MGHDK and CDR2 SYGVNS. The CDR3 runs 14 residues. Trimming cost V 3 bases and J 4 bases, with 12 bases left between them. CDR3 sequence (DNA): TGTGCCAGCAGTGACCCAGGGTCGGGAGAGACCCAGTACTTC. It yields the protein CASSDPGSGETQYF.

This chain connects TRBV4-3 to TRBJ1-5; 8 bases are a match to TRBD1. With V trimmed by 1 base and J by 0 bases, 5 bases remained unmatched. This CDR3 has 17 amino acids. The germline V gene has CDR1 LGHNA and CDR2 YSLEER. CDR3 in DNA: TGCGCCAGCAGCCAAGGAACAGGGGGGGATAGCAATCAGCCCCAGCATTTT. This gives the protein CASSQGTGGDSNQPQHF.

V gene TRBV5-4 combines with J gene TRBJ2-3, with 8 bases matching TRBD2. The germline gives CDR1 SGHNT, CDR2 YYREEE (reference sequence). V was pared by 4 bases and J by 5 bases, with 3 bases of the junction left unmatched. CDR3 length equals 13 residues. In nucleotides, the CDR3 is TGTGCCAGCAGCCGGCTAGCGGGAGATACGCAGTATTTT. Translating it yields CASSRLAGDTQYF.

This chain joins TRBV2 and TRBJ2-7; 12 bases are shared with TRBD1. Losses at the gene ends were 6 bases for V and 4 bases for J; bases not matched to a gene: 7. The germline V gene has CDR1 SNHLY and CDR2 FYNNEI. The CDR3 totals 15 residues. CDR3 region: CASSAGTGGSYEQYF. The CDR3, as DNA: TGTGCCAGCAGCGCTGGGACAGGGGGCTCGTACGAGCAGTACTTC.

This chain links TRBV25-1 with TRBJ2-2; 11 bases line up with TRBD2. Looked up from germline, CDR1 is MGHDK and CDR2 is SYGVNS. Unmatched junction bases numbered 5, after V lost 2 bases and J lost 3 bases. The length of the CDR3 is 17 residues. The CDR3 region has the DNA TGTGCCAGCAGTGAAACCGGGACTAGCGGCGACACCGGGGAGCTGTTTTTT. It is translated as CASSETGTSGDTGELFF.

CDR3 DNA sequence: TGCGCCAGCAGCCAACACCCCGGCAGGGAGGACACTGAAGCTTTCTTT. Protein sequence: CASSQHPGREDTEAFF. The chain employs TRBV4-3 and TRBJ1-1; possibly TRBD1 for D (5 bases). The CDR3 length is 16 residues. V gave up 2 bases and J gave up 3 bases, with 16 bases separating them. CDR1 and CDR2 (germline): LGHNA, YSLEER.

The V gene is TRBV27, the J gene TRBJ2-1, with TRBD1 matching 8 bases. CDR3 length equals 14 residues. V was pared by 8 bases and J by 2 bases, with 5 bases of the junction left unmatched. Germline V lookup: CDR1 MNHEY, CDR2 SMNVEV (reference sequence). CDR3 sequence reads: CASRGQGAYNEQFF. Here the CDR3 DNA reads TGTGCCAGCCGCGGACAGGGAGCCTACAATGAGCAGTTCTTC.

The V call is TRBV5-1, the J call TRBJ2-7; 8 bases are a match to TRBD1. The trim removed 4 bases at V and 6 bases at J, leaving 6 bases unmatched. CDR1 and CDR2 (germline): SGHRS, YFSETQ. The CDR3 has 13 residues. The CDR3 region is CASSATGVGEQYF. The CDR3 nucleotides are TGCGCCAGCAGCGCGACAGGGGTAGGCGAGCAGTACTTC.